The T cell receptor (beta chain) under discussion was sequenced for a study of blood T cell repertoires in COVID-19 (TCRdb year 2020). Turning to the overall study: Collaborator samples came from the United States, Italy and Spain and covered acute and convalescent phases of COVID-19. The material from the prospective study consisted of cDNA or gDNA derived from T cells, B-cell-depleted T cells, or PBMCs. Subjects who had been exposed to COVID-19, were actively infected with it, or had recovered from it provided the deeply sampled blood TCRbeta repertoires that made up the dataset. The repertoires were released in a freely available public database intended as a resource for research on the immune response to SARS-CoV-2. Samples came from the ongoing ImmuneRACE study (first 160 participants) plus 1,254 subjects from 6 global collaborators. Nearly every sample came with metadata listing a de-identified subject ID, COVID-19 status, age in years and sex. Where HLA class I and class II types were available, the types were taken from metadata supplied by the sample provider, not from assay-based typing. Broad study findings and their caveats: How much clinical and demographic metadata was included differed by source and by participant, and the metadata was provided uncurated.

Collaborating institutions collected whole blood in K2EDTA tubes following their own protocols. For TCRbeta analysis, collaborators shipped samples as frozen whole blood, isolated PBMCs, or DNA extracted from either of those sample types. TCRbeta CDR3 regions were amplified from genomic DNA by means of the immunoSEQ Assay, a bias-controlled multiplex PCR. Per the authors' processing: The number of nucleated cells in each sample was estimated from the amplification of reference gene primers within the assay. Sequence reads were collapsed and filtered to measure the absolute abundance of every unique TCRbeta CDR3 rearrangement. Productive Simpson clonality was computed per sample as the square root of Simpson's diversity index over productive rearrangements. The clones in this table, taken by TCRdb from immuneACCESS, are in-frame only. Not every clone is retained; where verified, under half of the shortfall comes from an unresolved V gene, and the cause of the rest is unknown. Clonal size and the V and J genes are those of that table, whereas D and trimming came from the DNA. The sample profile shows about 210,000 clones; approximately 85% of them were found once. In total, the top ten clones hold 7.5% to 8% of the sample.

Details on this clone: What this receptor recognizes is not known. Base qualities are missing; no much larger clone stands one base away.

This receptor was taken from a woman in her forties or fifties with active or convalescent COVID-19. Sequencing was done on a sample of peripheral blood.

The nucleotide sequence is given as TGTGCCAGCAGTTATGCCGGGACAGGGATGGCAAACACCATATATTTT. This encodes CASSYAGTGMANTIYF. The rearrangement combines TRBV5-5 with TRBJ1-3; TRBD1 agrees with 9 junctional bases. The cysteine opens and the phenylalanine closes a CDR3 of 16 amino acids. Just CDR3 DNA is preserved here, 48 bases in frame from base 1. Unmatched junction bases come to 12, with V trimmed by 5 bases and J by 6 bases. According to the germline V gene (reference sequence), CDR1 reads SGHKS and CDR2 reads YYEKEE.